The 14 T cell receptor beta chains given below trace back to one sample, sequenced in a study of regulatory T cells in long-lasting Graves disease. With iRepertoire HTBI primers and Arm-PCR of CDR3 regions, TCR beta libraries were built. TCRdb itself ran the multiplex PCR reads through MiXCR, one entry per CDR3 protein. The data show approximately 400,000 distinct CDR3 sequences, 15% seen once. The sample's time point: newly diagnosed GD, antithyroid drugs for less than 3 months. Extracted PBMC RNA gave rise to the TCR library. The same data also contributed to another study, on T cells in Graves' hyperthyroidism and ophthalmopathy.

The material sequenced was peripheral blood mononuclear cells (PBMCs), taken at new diagnosis, from a patient treated with antithyroid drugs. These receptors were obtained from a woman aged 25 to 39 with Graves disease.

The CDR3 DNA reads TGTGCCAGCAGCCCCCGACTAGCGGGTCACAATCGGGACTACGAGCAGTACTTC. Its protein product is CASSPRLAGHNRDYEQYF. This chain connects TRBV11-2 to TRBJ2-7, with 10 bases fitting TRBD2. Trimming at V came to 5 bases and at J to 3 bases, leaving 16 bases not matched to a gene. The CDR3 totals 18 residues. Germline-derived CDR1 and CDR2 are SGHAT and FQNNGV.

This clonotype came up a few times. CDR3 in DNA: TGTGCCAGCAGCGGCCGGGACCCTCAAGAGACCCAGTACTTC. Translated, it gives CASSGRDPQETQYF. The chain has TRBV9 and TRBJ2-5, with D possibly being TRBD1 or TRBD2 (5 bases each). The CDR3 has 14 residues. Germline V gene lookup returns CDR1 SGDLS and CDR2 YYNGEE. V was pared by 3 bases and J by 2 bases, with 11 bases between.

This clonotype was detected ten times or more. The chain combines TRBV2 with TRBJ2-7, with TRBD2 identical over 14 bases. The germline V gene encodes CDR1 SNHLY and CDR2 FYNNEI. CDR3 length equals 16 residues. J gave up 4 bases and V 7 bases, and 9 bases lay outside the gene matches. CDR3: CASNAGTSGSGYEQYF. The CDR3, as DNA: TGTGCCAGCAACGCGGGGACTAGCGGGAGCGGATACGAGCAGTACTTC.

A few counts support this clonotype. A much bigger clone sits one base away, suggesting this may be a read error. Without the conserved terminal phenylalanine or tryptophan, this CDR3 likely stems from a read error. V gene TRBV20-1 combines with J gene TRBJ2-5; D ambiguous. Germline V gene data show CDR1 as DFQATT and CDR2 as SNEGSKA (reference sequence). The ends were cut back, 6 bases at V and 2 bases at J, with 10 bases in the middle. CDR3 length equals 12 residues. The CDR3 sequence is CSAPDQQETQYL. The CDR3 DNA reads as TGCAGTGCCCCAGACCAGCAAGAGACCCAGTACCTC.

This clonotype has ten or more counts. The V gene is TRBV27, the J gene TRBJ1-1; tentative D call: TRBD1 (6 bases). Germline lookup yields CDR1 MNHEY and CDR2 SMNVEV (reference sequence). V was pared by 8 bases and J by 1 base, with 11 bases between. The CDR3 is made up of 13 amino acids. As DNA, the CDR3 is TGTGCCAGCCGCGTAGGGGGGAACACTGAAGCTTTCTTT. Its translation is CASRVGGNTEAFF.

CDR3 nucleotides: TGTGCCAGTAGTCTCATGACTAGCGGGACCTACGAGCAGTACTTC. This gives the protein CASSLMTSGTYEQYF. The rearrangement joins TRBV19 to TRBJ2-7; 11 nucleotides agree with TRBD2. The CDR3 length is 15 residues. The V and J ends lost 5 bases and 2 bases, in that order; junction bases with no gene match: 5. Looked up from germline, CDR1 is LNHDA and CDR2 is SQIVND (reference sequence).

The chain carries TRBV24-1 and TRBJ2-7; D assignment may be TRBD1 or TRBD2 (5 bases each). Germline-derived CDR1 and CDR2 are KGHDR and SFDVKD. Trimming cost V 9 bases and J 5 bases, with 13 bases left between them. The CDR3 loop spans 12 amino acids. In DNA form, the CDR3 reads TGTGCCACCCAGGGACGGAACGACGAGCAGTACTTC. Amino acids: CATQGRNDEQYF.

This sequence joins TRBV4-3 and TRBJ2-5; D possibly corresponds to TRBD1 (8 bases). From germline, CDR1 is LGHNA and CDR2 YSLEER. With 2 bases removed from V and 4 bases from J, the gap between germline ends came to 14 bases. CDR3 length equals 15 residues. CDR3 DNA: TGCGCCAGCAGCCAATTACAGGGGGAGGGAGAGACCCAGTACTTC. Translation gives CASSQLQGEGETQYF.

This clonotype showed up just once. This chain links TRBV11-2 with TRBJ2-1, with 13 bases identical to TRBD2. V was clipped by 2 bases and J by 6 bases; unmatched bases: 7. This CDR3 has 17 amino acids. The germline V gene has CDR1 SGHAT and CDR2 FQNNGV. The CDR3 coding sequence is TGTGCCAGCAGCTTAAGAGGGGGACTAGCGGGATCCAATGAGCAGTTCTTC. Its translation is CASSLRGGLAGSNEQFF.

V is TRBV12-3 or TRBV12-4 and J is TRBJ2-5, with a tentative D call TRBD1 (6 bases). This CDR3 comprises 12 residues. The V end lost 6 bases, the J end lost 7 bases, and 12 bases lay between the germline ends. The CDR3 is CASSPDSSTQYF. The CDR3 coding sequence is TGTGCCAGCAGCCCGGACAGTTCGACCCAGTACTTC.

This clonotype has a handful of counts. The rearrangement uses TRBV15 and TRBJ2-2; TRBD2 matches 8 bases. CDR3 size: 12 residues. Per germline, CDR1 LNHNV and CDR2 YYDKDF (reference sequence). J gave up 6 bases and V 9 bases, and 3 bases lay outside the gene matches. The CDR3: CATAGGAGELFF. The CDR3 DNA is TGTGCCACGGCGGGGGGAGCCGGGGAGCTGTTTTTT. Variable domain in full (rest from reference TRBV15 and TRBJ2-2): DAMVIQNPRYQVTQFGKPVTLSCSQTLNHNVMYWYQQKSSQAPKLLFHYYDKDFNNEADTPDNFQSRRPNTSFCFLDIRSPGLGDTAMYLCATAGGAGELFFGEGSRLTVL.

This clonotype was counted many times. The rearrangement joins TRBV7-8 to TRBJ2-7; possibly TRBD1 for D (5 bases). Germline CDR1 reads SGHVS; CDR2 reads FQNEAQ. The CDR3 contains 13 residues. V lost 5 bases and J lost 3, with 11 bases in between. In DNA form, the CDR3 reads TGTGCCAGCAGCCGAGGACACTACTACGAGCAGTACTTC. This encodes CASSRGHYYEQYF.

This clonotype was observed at least ten times. This chain joins TRBV6-1 and TRBJ1-5; possible D gene TRBD1, 5 bases. V was pared by 6 bases and J by 0 bases, with 9 bases between. Germline loops: CDR1 MNHNS, CDR2 SASEGT. CDR3 length: 14 amino acids. Here the CDR3 DNA reads TGTGCCAGCAGCCGGACACCTAGCAATCAGCCCCAGCATTTT. Encoded protein: CASSRTPSNQPQHF.

In its sample, this clonotype was seen many times. V gene TRBV7-9 combines with J gene TRBJ1-4; D uncertain. This CDR3 has 14 amino acids. V lost 1 base and J lost 4, with 7 bases in between. Per germline, CDR1 SEHNR and CDR2 FQNEAQ (reference sequence). The DNA for the CDR3 is TGTGCCAGCAGCTTAGGACCGAATAATGAAAAACTGTTTTTT. Residues: CASSLGPNNEKLFF.